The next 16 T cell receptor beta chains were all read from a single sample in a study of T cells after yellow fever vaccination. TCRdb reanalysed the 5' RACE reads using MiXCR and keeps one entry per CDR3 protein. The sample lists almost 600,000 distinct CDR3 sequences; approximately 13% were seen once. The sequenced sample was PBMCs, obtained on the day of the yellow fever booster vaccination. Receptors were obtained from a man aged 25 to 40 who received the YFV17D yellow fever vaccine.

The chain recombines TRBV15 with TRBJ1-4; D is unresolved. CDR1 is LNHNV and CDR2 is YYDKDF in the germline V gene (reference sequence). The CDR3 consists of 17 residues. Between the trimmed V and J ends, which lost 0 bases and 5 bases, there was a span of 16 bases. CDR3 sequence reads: CATSRDRTRVRNEKLFF. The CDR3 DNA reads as TGTGCCACCAGCAGAGATCGGACGAGGGTCCGCAATGAAAAACTGTTTTTT.

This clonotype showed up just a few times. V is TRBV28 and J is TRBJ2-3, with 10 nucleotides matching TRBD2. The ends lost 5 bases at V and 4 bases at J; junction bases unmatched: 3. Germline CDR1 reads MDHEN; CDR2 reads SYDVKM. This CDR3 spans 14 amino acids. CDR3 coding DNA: TGTGCCAGCAGTACCCTAGCGGGAGCAGATACGCAGTATTTT. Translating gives CASSTLAGADTQYF.

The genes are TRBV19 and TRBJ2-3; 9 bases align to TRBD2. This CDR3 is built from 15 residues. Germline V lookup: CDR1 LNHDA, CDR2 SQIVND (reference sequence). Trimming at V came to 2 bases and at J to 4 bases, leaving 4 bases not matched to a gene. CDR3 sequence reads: CASSITAGGPDTQYF. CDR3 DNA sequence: TGTGCCAGTAGTATAACGGCGGGAGGGCCAGATACGCAGTATTTT.

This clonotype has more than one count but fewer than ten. The CDR3 DNA reads TGCGCCAGCAGCGGGCGGGATACAGGGTCCGGGGAGCTGTTTTTT. Translation gives CASSGRDTGSGELFF. The chain employs TRBV5-1 and TRBJ2-2; D may match TRBD1 or TRBD2 (6 bases each). CDR1 and CDR2 from the germline V gene are SGHRS and YFSETQ. The V end was cut by 4 bases, the J end by 6 bases, with 16 bases between. The CDR3 contains 15 residues.

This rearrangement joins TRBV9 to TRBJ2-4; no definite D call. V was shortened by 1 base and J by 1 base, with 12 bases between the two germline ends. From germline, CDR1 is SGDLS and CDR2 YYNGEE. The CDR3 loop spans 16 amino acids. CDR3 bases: TGTGCCAGCAGCGTAAGTGACTTTGAGGCCAAAAACATTCAGTACTTC. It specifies CASSVSDFEAKNIQYF. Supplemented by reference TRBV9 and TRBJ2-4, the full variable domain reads DSGVTQTPKHLITATGQRVTLRCSPRSGDLSVYWYQQSLDQGLQFLIQYYNGEERAKGNILERFSAQQFPDLHSELNLSSLELGDSALYFCASSVSDFEAKNIQYFGAGTRLSVL.

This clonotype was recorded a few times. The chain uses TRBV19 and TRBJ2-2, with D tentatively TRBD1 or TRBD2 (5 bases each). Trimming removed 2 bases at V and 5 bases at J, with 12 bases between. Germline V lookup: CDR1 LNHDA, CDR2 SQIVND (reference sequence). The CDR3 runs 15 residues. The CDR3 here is CASSIRTGQTGELFF. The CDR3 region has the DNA TGTGCCAGTAGTATACGCACGGGGCAGACCGGGGAGCTGTTTTTT. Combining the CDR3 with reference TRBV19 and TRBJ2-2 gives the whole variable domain DGGITQSPKYLFRKEGQNVTLSCEQNLNHDAMYWYRQDPGQGLRLIYYSQIVNDFQKGDIAEGYSVSREKKESFPLTVTSAQKNPTAFYLCASSIRTGQTGELFFGEGSRLTVL.

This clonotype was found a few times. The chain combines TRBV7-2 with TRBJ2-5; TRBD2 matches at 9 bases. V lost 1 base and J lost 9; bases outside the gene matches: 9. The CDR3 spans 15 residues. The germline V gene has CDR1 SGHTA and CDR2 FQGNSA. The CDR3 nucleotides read TGTGCCAGCAGCTTAGAGGGACTAGCTATGGGGGCCCAGTACTTC. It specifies CASSLEGLAMGAQYF.

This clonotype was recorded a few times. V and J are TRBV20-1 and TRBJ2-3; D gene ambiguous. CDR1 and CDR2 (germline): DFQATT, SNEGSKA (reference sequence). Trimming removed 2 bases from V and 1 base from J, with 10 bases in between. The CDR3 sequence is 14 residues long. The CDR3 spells CSARRPGGTDTQYF. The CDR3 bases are TGCAGTGCTAGAAGACCTGGGGGCACAGATACGCAGTATTTT.

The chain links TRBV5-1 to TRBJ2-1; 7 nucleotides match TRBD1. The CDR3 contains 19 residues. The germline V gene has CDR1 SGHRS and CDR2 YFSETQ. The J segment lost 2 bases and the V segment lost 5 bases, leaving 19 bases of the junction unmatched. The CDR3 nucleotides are TGCGCCAGCAGGGGTTCGTCTCAACAGGGGAAGGTAACCTACAATGAGCAGTTCTTC. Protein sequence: CASRGSSQQGKVTYNEQFF. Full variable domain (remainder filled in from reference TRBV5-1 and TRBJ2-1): KAGVTQTPRYLIKTRGQQVTLSCSPISGHRSVSWYQQTPGQGLQFLFEYFSETQRNKGNFPGRFSGRQFSNSRSEMNVSTLELGDSALYLCASRGSSQQGKVTYNEQFFGPGTRLTVL.

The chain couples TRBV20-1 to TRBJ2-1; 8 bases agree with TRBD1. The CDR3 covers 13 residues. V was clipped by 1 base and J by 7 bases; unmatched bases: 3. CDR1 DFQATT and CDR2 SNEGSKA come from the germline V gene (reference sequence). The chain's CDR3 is CSARGTGLNEQFF. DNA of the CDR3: TGCAGTGCTAGAGGGACAGGGCTGAATGAGCAGTTCTTC.

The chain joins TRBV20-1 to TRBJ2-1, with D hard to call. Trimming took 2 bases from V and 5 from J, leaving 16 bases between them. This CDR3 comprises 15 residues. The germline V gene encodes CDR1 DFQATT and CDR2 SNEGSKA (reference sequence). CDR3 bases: TGCAGTGCTAGAACCTCGCGGCCCTTACACAATGAGCAGTTCTTC. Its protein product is CSARTSRPLHNEQFF.

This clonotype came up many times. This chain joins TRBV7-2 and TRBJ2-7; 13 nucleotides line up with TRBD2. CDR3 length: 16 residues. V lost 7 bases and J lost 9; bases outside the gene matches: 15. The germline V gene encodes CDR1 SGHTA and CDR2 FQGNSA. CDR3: CASKPRLAGGYERQYF. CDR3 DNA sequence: TGTGCCAGCAAACCCCGACTAGCGGGAGGCTACGAACGGCAGTACTTC.

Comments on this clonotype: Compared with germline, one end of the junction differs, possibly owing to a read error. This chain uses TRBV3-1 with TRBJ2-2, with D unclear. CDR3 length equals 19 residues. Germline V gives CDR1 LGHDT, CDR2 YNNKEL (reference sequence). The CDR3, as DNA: TGTGCCTGCAGTTTCGTCGCGGACCGATCAAAGCCGAACACCGGGGAGCTGTTTTTT. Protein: CACSFVADRSKPNTGELFF.

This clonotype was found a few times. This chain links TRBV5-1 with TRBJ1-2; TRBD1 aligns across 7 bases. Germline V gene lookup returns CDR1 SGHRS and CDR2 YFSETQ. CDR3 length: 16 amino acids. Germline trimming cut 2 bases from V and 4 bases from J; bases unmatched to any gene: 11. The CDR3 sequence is CASSFTPGTDGYGYTF. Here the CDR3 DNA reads TGCGCCAGCAGCTTTACACCCGGGACAGACGGCTATGGCTACACCTTC.

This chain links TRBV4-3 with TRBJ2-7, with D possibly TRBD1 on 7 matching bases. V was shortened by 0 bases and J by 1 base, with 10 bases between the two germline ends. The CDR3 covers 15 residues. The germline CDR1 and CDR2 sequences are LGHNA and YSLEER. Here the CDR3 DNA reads TGCGCCAGCAGCCAAGAGGCAGGGGGGTCCTACGAGCAGTACTTC. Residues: CASSQEAGGSYEQYF.

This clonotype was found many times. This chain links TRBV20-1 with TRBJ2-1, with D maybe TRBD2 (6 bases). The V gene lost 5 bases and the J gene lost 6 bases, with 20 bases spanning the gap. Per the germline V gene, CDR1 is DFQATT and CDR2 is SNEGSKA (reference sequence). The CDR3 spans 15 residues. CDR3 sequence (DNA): TGCAGTGCTCCTAAAGCGGGTGAATCAGGCAATGAGCAGTTCTTC. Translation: CSAPKAGESGNEQFF.